The 20 T cell receptor beta chains below were found in one sample sequenced in a study of cytomegalovirus exposure and HLA in healthy donors. 13 Jbeta primers and 60 Vbeta primers were used for the PCR. The assay was immunoSEQ multiplex PCR, and TCRdb's table has in-frame clones only and misses some. Of roughly 100,000 clones listed, 60% to 75% were seen once; the top ten hold about a tenth. Sample: PBMCs. Every receptor here comes from a middle-aged man in good health and CMV-seropositive.

This clone has just a few counts. The V call is TRBV14, the J call TRBJ2-7; 8 nucleotides match TRBD1. V shed 0 bases, J shed 2 bases, and the junction held 12 bases outside the gene matches. This CDR3 region has 18 residues. Germline V gives CDR1 SGHDN, CDR2 FVKESK. CDR3 sequence (DNA): TGTGCCAGCAGCCAAGATGAAAGGACCGGGACAGGCCCCTACGAGCAGTACTTC. It translates to CASSQDERTGTGPYEQYF.

This clone was seen a single time. The chain uses TRBV30 and TRBJ2-5; 9 nucleotides line up with TRBD1. Germline V lookup: CDR1 GTSNPN, CDR2 SVGIG (reference sequence). The trim removed 3 bases at V and 7 bases at J, leaving 18 bases unmatched. There are 17 residues in the CDR3. The CDR3, as DNA: TGTGCCTGGAGCCTCAAAATAGGACAGGGGTCATTTTGGACCCAGTACTTC. Translating gives CAWSLKIGQGSFWTQYF. The variable domain in full, with the rest retrieved from reference TRBV30 and TRBJ2-5, is SQTIHQWPATLVQPVGSPLSLECTVEGTSNPNLYWYRQAAGRGLQLLFYSVGIGQISSEVPQNLSASRPQDRQFILSSKKLLLSDSGFYLCAWSLKIGQGSFWTQYFGPGTRLLVL.

The chain uses TRBV19 and TRBJ1-5, with D unclear. Trimming left V 4 bases short and J 4 bases short, with 11 bases between. Germline assignment: CDR1 LNHDA and CDR2 SQIVND (reference sequence). The CDR3 totals 14 residues. Written as DNA, the CDR3 is TGTGCCAGTAGTAATGGAGGACGGAATCAGCCCCAGCATTTT. Its translation is CASSNGGRNQPQHF. The whole variable domain, filled in from reference TRBV19 and TRBJ1-5, reads DGGITQSPKYLFRKEGQNVTLSCEQNLNHDAMYWYRQDPGQGLRLIYYSQIVNDFQKGDIAEGYSVSREKKESFPLTVTSAQKNPTAFYLCASSNGGRNQPQHFGDGTRLSIL.

This chain joins TRBV30 and TRBJ2-2, with TRBD1 matching over 9 bases. The V gene end was trimmed by 7 bases and the J gene end by 6 bases; junction bases not matched to a gene: 12. Germline V lookup: CDR1 GTSNPN, CDR2 SVGIG (reference sequence). CDR3 size: 15 residues. CDR3 residues: CALEPWGQGAGELFF. The CDR3 bases are TGTGCCTTGGAACCATGGGGACAGGGTGCCGGGGAGCTGTTTTTT.

The genes are TRBV6-4 and TRBJ2-3, with a weak D call TRBD1 (6 bases). Trimming took off 2 bases at V and 8 bases at J, with 17 bases between the two ends. There are 15 residues in the CDR3. Germline V gene sequence: CDR1 MRHNA, CDR2 SNTAGT. The CDR3 DNA is TGTGCCAGCAGTGACCGACAGGAGAAATCCGGTACGCAGTATTTT. Protein sequence: CASSDRQEKSGTQYF.

The V call is TRBV27, the J call TRBJ2-1; TRBD2 aligns across 11 bases. With V trimmed by 5 bases and J by 0 bases, 6 bases remained unmatched. The germline V gene has CDR1 MNHEY and CDR2 SMNVEV (reference sequence). CDR3 length: 17 residues. Here the CDR3 reads CASSPQTSGDSYNEQFF. CDR3 sequence (DNA): TGTGCCAGCAGTCCGCAGACTAGCGGGGACTCCTACAATGAGCAGTTCTTC.

The chain recombines TRBV9 with TRBJ2-1; a weak D match, TRBD2 (6 bases). V lost 3 bases and J lost 7, with 14 bases in between. Germline V lookup: CDR1 SGDLS, CDR2 YYNGEE. CDR3 size: 14 residues. The CDR3 loop reads CASSAGTGRNEQFF. Here the CDR3 DNA reads TGTGCCAGCAGCGCCGGGACTGGACGGAATGAGCAGTTCTTC.

The rearrangement links TRBV30 to TRBJ1-2; possibly TRBD1 for D (6 bases). This CDR3 contains 13 residues. V gave up 0 bases and J gave up 7 bases, with 12 bases separating them. CDR1 is GTSNPN, CDR2 SVGIG, per germline (reference sequence). CDR3 DNA: TGTGCCTGGAGTGTAACCAGGGGAGCTGGCTACACCTTC. Residues: CAWSVTRGAGYTF.

This CDR3 is CASNQGGKDTEAFF. Written as DNA, the CDR3 is TGTGCCAGCAACCAGGGAGGGAAGGACACTGAAGCTTTCTTT. The rearrangement joins TRBV21-1 to TRBJ1-1. TRBV21-1 is a pseudogene. The CDR3 has 14 amino acids.

The J gene is TRBJ2-3, the V gene TRBV6-5; TRBD1 matches at 9 bases. The CDR3 runs to 14 residues. The V gene's germline CDR1 is MNHEY and CDR2 SVGAGI. Trimming cost V 10 bases and J 5 bases; bases outside gene matches: 10. CDR3 protein: CATWDRVFGDTQYF. In nucleotides, the CDR3 is TGTGCCACCTGGGACAGGGTGTTCGGAGATACGCAGTATTTT.

This chain links TRBV9 with TRBJ1-1, with a weak D call TRBD1 (5 bases). Germline assignment: CDR1 SGDLS and CDR2 YYNGEE. Between the trimmed V and J ends, which lost 4 bases and 0 bases, there was a span of 13 bases. The CDR3 spans 15 residues. The CDR3 sequence: CASSPGGRLNTEAFF. DNA of the CDR3: TGTGCCAGCAGCCCCGGGGGGAGATTGAACACTGAAGCTTTCTTT.

This clone appeared a single time. Mismatch with germline at one junction end may stem from a read error. This rearrangement joins TRBV27 to TRBJ2-1; possible D gene TRBD1, 6 bases. Germline-derived CDR1 and CDR2 are MNHEY and SMNVEV (reference sequence). The CDR3 runs to 16 residues. The CDR3 bases are TGTGCCAGCAGATCCATAACAGGAGAAAGGGACAATAAGCAGTTCTTC. This translates into CASRSITGERDNKQFF.

The rearrangement joins TRBV29-1 to TRBJ1-1; weak D call: TRBD1 (6 bases). The CDR3 totals 12 residues. Germline values: CDR1 SQVTM, CDR2 ANQGSEA. The V end was cut by 2 bases, the J end by 6 bases, with 10 bases between. For the CDR3, the DNA is TGCAGCGTTGAAAGTCAGGGGCCTGAAGCTTTCTTT. It translates to CSVESQGPEAFF.

CDR3 in amino acids: CASSLVGRGDNYGYTF. The CDR3 nucleotides read TGCGCCAGCAGCTTGGTTGGCAGGGGCGATAACTATGGCTACACCTTC. The chain links TRBV5-1 to TRBJ1-2, with D tentatively TRBD1 (6 bases). Trimming removed 0 bases at V and 1 base at J, with 13 bases between. The CDR3 is made up of 16 amino acids. Germline assignment: CDR1 SGHRS and CDR2 YFSETQ.

This rearrangement joins TRBV2 to TRBJ1-4; the D gene is possibly TRBD1 (5 bases). The length of the CDR3 is 16 residues. Germline-derived CDR1 and CDR2 are SNHLY and FYNNEI. Trimming took off 3 bases at V and 2 bases at J, with 13 bases between the two ends. The CDR3, as DNA: TGTGCCAGCAGTGATCCCCTCAGGGCCACTAATGAAAAACTGTTTTTT. Amino acid sequence: CASSDPLRATNEKLFF.

The chain carries TRBV15 and TRBJ2-7, with a tentative D call TRBD1 (5 bases). The germline V and J ends were trimmed by 4 bases and 9 bases, with 16 bases remaining between them. This CDR3 contains 13 residues. CDR1 and CDR2 (germline): LNHNV, YYDKDF (reference sequence). The CDR3 nucleotides read TGTGCCACCAGCACGACAGAACTACGAGCGCAGTACTTC. This encodes CATSTTELRAQYF.

The rearrangement uses TRBV9 and TRBJ1-1; D possibly corresponds to TRBD1 (5 bases). The CDR3 consists of 15 residues. The germline V and J ends were trimmed by 0 bases and 5 bases, with 14 bases remaining between them. The germline gives CDR1 SGDLS, CDR2 YYNGEE. The CDR3 nucleotides are TGTGCCAGCAGCGTAGGGGACTATTCGACGACTGAAGCTTTCTTT. As protein: CASSVGDYSTTEAFF. Full variable domain (remainder filled in from reference TRBV9 and TRBJ1-1): DSGVTQTPKHLITATGQRVTLRCSPRSGDLSVYWYQQSLDQGLQFLIQYYNGEERAKGNILERFSAQQFPDLHSELNLSSLELGDSALYFCASSVGDYSTTEAFFGQGTRLTVV.

The V gene is TRBV6-5, the J gene TRBJ2-3; tentatively, D is TRBD2 (6 bases). Germline V gene lookup returns CDR1 MNHEY and CDR2 SVGAGI. Between the trimmed V and J ends, which lost 4 bases and 3 bases, there was a span of 17 bases. This CDR3 has 16 residues. Written as DNA, the CDR3 is TGTGCCAGCAGTTCCCGGGACTGGATAAATACAGATACGCAGTATTTT. This sequence encodes CASSSRDWINTDTQYF.

The J gene is TRBJ2-1, the V gene TRBV5-1; D unclear. The CDR3 extends over 12 amino acids. Germline loops: CDR1 SGHRS, CDR2 YFSETQ. V was shortened by 6 bases and J by 10 bases, with 14 bases between the two germline ends. In nucleotides, the CDR3 is TGCGCCAGCACCCAGAACCGTGTAGAGCAGTTCTTC. It translates to CASTQNRVEQFF.

J is TRBJ1-2 and V is TRBV5-5; 7 bases map to TRBD1. The V gene end was trimmed by 1 base and the J gene end by 4 bases; junction bases not matched to a gene: 1. The germline V gene has CDR1 SGHKS and CDR2 YYEKEE (reference sequence). The CDR3 has 13 amino acids. CDR3 bases: TGTGCCAGCAGCTTGAGACAGGGCTATGGCTACACCTTC. It codes for CASSLRQGYGYTF. Full variable domain (outside the CDR3, taken from reference TRBV5-5 and TRBJ1-2): DAGVTQSPTHLIKTRGQQVTLRCSPISGHKSVSWYQQVLGQGPQFIFQYYEKEERGRGNFPDRFSARQFPNYSSELNVNALLLGDSALYLCASSLRQGYGYTFGSGTRLTVV.